Given below is one T cell receptor beta chain in context. CDR1 and CDR2 (germline): LNHDA, SQIVND (reference sequence). The CDR3 runs to 17 residues. V lost 6 bases, J lost 4 bases, and 12 bases stayed unmatched. The data derive from a study of T cell changes during pregnancy in multiple sclerosis. Sequenced by immunoSEQ multiplex PCR; TCRdb stores in-frame clones only, minus some. The data show about 68,000 clones, under 95% seen once. The TCR comes from a female donor with multiple sclerosis, enrolled in a pregnancy study. Here the sequenced sample was peripheral blood, taken in the second trimester of pregnancy. The rearrangement links TRBV19 to TRBJ1-1; TRBD1 aligns across 12 bases. CDR3 in amino acids: CASSRARDRGPGTEAFF. The CDR3 bases are TGTGCCAGTAGCCGAGCTCGGGACAGGGGGCCTGGCACTGAAGCTTTCTTT.